The present T cell receptor (beta chain) was sequenced within a study of T cell clusters in autoimmune cytopenias. One tube held mixed TRB-A and TRB-B primer pools for touch-down PCR. TCRdb reworked the multiplex PCR reads into one entry per CDR3 protein, no DNA. Recorded for this sample: some 6,900 distinct CDR3 sequences. Germline-derived CDR1 and CDR2 are MNHEY and SVGEGT. This CDR3 is built from 11 residues. About 37,500 genome equivalents of blood DNA were amplified for TRB. The data were also submitted as part of a second study, on T cell repertoires in aging, cancer and after chemotherapy. That work adds: Healthy donor repertoires were recorded over several months to years and showed clear clonal overlap. The full dataset contained about 10 million TCR reads. Healthy donors lost TCR diversity with age mainly through richness, cancer patients through richness and evenness.

This chain joins TRBV6-2 or TRBV6-3 and TRBJ1-2. The TCR comes from a human donor in good health. Material for sequencing was peripheral blood. CDR3 protein: CASSYIDGYTF.